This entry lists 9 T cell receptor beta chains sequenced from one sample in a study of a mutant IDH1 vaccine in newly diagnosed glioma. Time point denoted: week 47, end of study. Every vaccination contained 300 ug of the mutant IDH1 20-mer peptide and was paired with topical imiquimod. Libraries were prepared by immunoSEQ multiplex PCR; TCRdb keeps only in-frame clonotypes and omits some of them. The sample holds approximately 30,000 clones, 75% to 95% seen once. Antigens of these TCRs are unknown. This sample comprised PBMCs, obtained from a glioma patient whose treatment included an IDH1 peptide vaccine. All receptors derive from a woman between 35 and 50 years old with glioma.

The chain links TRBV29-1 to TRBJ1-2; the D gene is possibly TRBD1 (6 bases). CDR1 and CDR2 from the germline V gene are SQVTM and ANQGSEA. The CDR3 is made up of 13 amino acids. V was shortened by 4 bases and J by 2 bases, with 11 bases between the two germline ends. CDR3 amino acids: CSVGGLGNYGYTF. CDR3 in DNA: TGCAGCGTTGGGGGGCTGGGGAACTATGGCTACACCTTC.

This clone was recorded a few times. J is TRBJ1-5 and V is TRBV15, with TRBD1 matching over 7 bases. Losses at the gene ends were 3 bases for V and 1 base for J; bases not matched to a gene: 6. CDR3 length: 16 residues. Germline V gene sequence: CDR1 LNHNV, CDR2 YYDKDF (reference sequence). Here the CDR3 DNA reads TGTGCCACCAGCAGTGGGCAGGGGGGGAGCAATCAGCCCCAGCATTTT. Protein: CATSSGQGGSNQPQHF.

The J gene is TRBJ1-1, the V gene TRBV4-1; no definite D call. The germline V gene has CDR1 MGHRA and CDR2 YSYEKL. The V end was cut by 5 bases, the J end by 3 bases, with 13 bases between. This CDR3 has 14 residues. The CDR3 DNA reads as TGCGCCAGCAGCACACGGACTTTCGACACTGAAGCTTTCTTT. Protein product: CASSTRTFDTEAFF.

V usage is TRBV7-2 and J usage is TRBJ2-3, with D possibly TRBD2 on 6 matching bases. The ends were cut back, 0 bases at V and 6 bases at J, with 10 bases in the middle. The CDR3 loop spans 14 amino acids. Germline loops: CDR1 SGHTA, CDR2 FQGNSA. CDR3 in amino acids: CASSLARDFDTQYF. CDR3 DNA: TGTGCCAGCAGCTTAGCTCGGGACTTTGATACGCAGTATTTT.

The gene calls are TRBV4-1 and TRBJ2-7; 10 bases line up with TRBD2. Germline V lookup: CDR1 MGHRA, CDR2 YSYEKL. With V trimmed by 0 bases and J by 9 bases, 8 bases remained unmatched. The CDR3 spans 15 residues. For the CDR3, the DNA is TGCGCCAGCAGCCAAGATCGGAGCGGGAGGGTACCGCAGTACTTC. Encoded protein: CASSQDRSGRVPQYF.

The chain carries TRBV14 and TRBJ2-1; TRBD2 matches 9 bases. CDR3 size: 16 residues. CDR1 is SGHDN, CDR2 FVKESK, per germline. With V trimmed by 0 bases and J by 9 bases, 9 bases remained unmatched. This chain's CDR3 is CASSQDPLTSGSEQFF. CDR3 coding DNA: TGTGCCAGCAGCCAAGACCCTCTGACTAGCGGAAGTGAGCAGTTCTTC.

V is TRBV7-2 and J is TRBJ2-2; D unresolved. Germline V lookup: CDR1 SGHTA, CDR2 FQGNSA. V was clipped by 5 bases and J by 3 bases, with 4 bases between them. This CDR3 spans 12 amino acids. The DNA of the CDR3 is TGTGCCAGCAGCCCATACACCGGGGAGCTGTTTTTT. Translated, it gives CASSPYTGELFF.

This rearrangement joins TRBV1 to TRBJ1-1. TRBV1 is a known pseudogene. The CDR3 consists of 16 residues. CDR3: CTSSQRHLRGNTEAFF. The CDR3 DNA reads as TGCACCAGCAGCCAACGCCACCTTCGGGGTAACACTGAAGCTTTCTTT.

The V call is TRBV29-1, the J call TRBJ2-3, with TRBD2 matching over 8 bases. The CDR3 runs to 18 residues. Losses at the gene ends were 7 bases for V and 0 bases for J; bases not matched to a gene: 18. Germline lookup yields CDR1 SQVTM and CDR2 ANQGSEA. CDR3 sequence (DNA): TGCAGCGCCAGGAGGAGAGCGGGAGATAGGGCTAGCACAGATACGCAGTATTTT. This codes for CSARRRAGDRASTDTQYF.